The 17 T cell receptor beta chains listed next were all sequenced from one sample in a study of PD-1 blockade in classical Hodgkin lymphoma. Assay used: immunoSEQ multiplex PCR; TCRdb lists only in-frame clones, some missing. The repertoire includes just under 20,000 clones, over 75% of them detected once, and approximately 1.3% sits in the top ten. This sample's time point: newly diagnosed, previously untreated cHL patient sample. Isolation of CD4+ T cells from thawed PBMCs was performed by magnetic negative selection. Sample: CD4+ T cells from blood. Source of these receptors: a human donor with classical Hodgkin lymphoma.

The rearrangement links TRBV19 to TRBJ2-3; the match to TRBD2 covers 8 bases. This CDR3 contains 15 residues. The V gene end was trimmed by 5 bases and the J gene end by 5 bases; junction bases not matched to a gene: 9. Germline CDR1 is LNHDA and CDR2 is SQIVND (reference sequence). Written as DNA, the CDR3 is TGTGCCAGTAGTTGGACTAGCTTAACTGGAGATACGCAGTATTTT. This translates into CASSWTSLTGDTQYF.

This clone was detected only a few times. The rearrangement links TRBV5-1 to TRBJ1-4; D might be TRBD1 (6 bases). The V and J ends lost 1 base and 4 bases respectively, with 14 bases between them. The germline gives CDR1 SGHRS, CDR2 YFSETQ. The CDR3 length is 16 residues. The CDR3, as DNA: TGCGCCAGCAGCTTGCCCAGGGGAACGATTAATGAAAAACTGTTTTTT. The encoded protein is CASSLPRGTINEKLFF.

This chain links TRBV19 with TRBJ1-2, with TRBD1 matching 9 bases. The CDR3 length is 13 residues. The ends lost 5 bases at V and 5 bases at J; junction bases unmatched: 3. Germline V CDR1 and CDR2: LNHDA, SQIVND (reference sequence). DNA for the CDR3: TGTGCCAGTAGTTCAGGACAGGGGTATGGCTACACCTTC. Translated: CASSSGQGYGYTF.

V gene TRBV29-1 combines with J gene TRBJ1-1; D perhaps matches TRBD1 (6 bases). Germline-derived CDR1 and CDR2 are SQVTM and ANQGSEA. This CDR3 comprises 14 residues. V was trimmed by 4 bases and J by 3 bases, leaving 15 bases between them. CDR3 nucleotide sequence: TGCAGCGTTGTTGGGAACAGGGTCTACACTGAAGCTTTCTTT. Protein product: CSVVGNRVYTEAFF. Complete variable domain (other parts from reference TRBV29-1 and TRBJ1-1): SAVISQKPSRDICQRGTSLTIQCQVDSQVTMMFWYRQQPGQSLTLIATANQGSEATYESGFVIDKFPISRPNLTFSTLTVSNMSPEDSSIYLCSVVGNRVYTEAFFGQGTRLTVV.

As concerns this clone: Within the sample, other DNA sequences also encode this same CDR3. This chain connects TRBV18 to TRBJ2-5, with a possible D match to TRBD2 (6 bases). The germline V gene has CDR1 KGHSH and CDR2 LQKENI. Between the trimmed V and J ends, which lost 3 bases and 5 bases, there was a span of 7 bases. This CDR3 comprises 12 residues. This CDR3 is CASSPRGETQYF. CDR3 sequence (DNA): TGTGCCAGCTCACCCCGGGGGGAGACCCAGTACTTC.

The genes are TRBV29-1 and TRBJ1-1; 10 bases match TRBD1. V lost 0 bases, J lost 12 bases, and 4 bases stayed unmatched. Germline lookup yields CDR1 SQVTM and CDR2 ANQGSEA. CDR3 length: 12 amino acids. In DNA form, the CDR3 reads TGCAGCGTTGAAGAATGGGACAGGGGACCTTTCTTT. This encodes CSVEEWDRGPFF.

The chain joins TRBV14 to TRBJ2-3, with 8 bases that match TRBD1. CDR1 is SGHDN, CDR2 FVKESK, per germline. With V trimmed by 3 bases and J by 5 bases, 4 bases remained unmatched. The CDR3 runs to 14 residues. The CDR3 DNA sequence: TGTGCCAGCAGCCACAGGGGGCGGGTAGATACGCAGTATTTT. This gives the protein CASSHRGRVDTQYF.

This chain links TRBV7-8 with TRBJ2-7; D not certain. This CDR3 contains 13 residues. The V end was cut by 1 base, the J end by 2 bases, with 6 bases between. Germline loops: CDR1 SGHVS, CDR2 FQNEAQ. The CDR3, as DNA: TGTGCCAGCAGCTTAGGCGGCACCTACGAGCAGTACTTC. This gives the protein CASSLGGTYEQYF.

The chain is built from TRBV5-1 and TRBJ2-5; maybe TRBD2 (6 bases). There are 14 residues in the CDR3. Per germline, CDR1 SGHRS and CDR2 YFSETQ. Trimming took off 3 bases at V and 2 bases at J, with 11 bases between the two ends. The CDR3 spells CASSSLSGQETQYF. The CDR3 region has the DNA TGCGCCAGCAGCTCCCTTAGCGGTCAAGAGACCCAGTACTTC.

This clone appeared once. The rearrangement links TRBV5-1 to TRBJ2-5; no firm D call. Germline assignment: CDR1 SGHRS and CDR2 YFSETQ. Trimming took off 5 bases at V and 5 bases at J, with 16 bases between the two ends. The CDR3 contains 14 residues. CDR3 amino acids: CASSPRSSGETQYF. CDR3 nucleotide sequence: TGCGCCAGCAGTCCTCGGAGCTCCGGGGAGACCCAGTACTTC. Supplemented by reference TRBV5-1 and TRBJ2-5, the full variable domain reads KAGVTQTPRYLIKTRGQQVTLSCSPISGHRSVSWYQQTPGQGLQFLFEYFSETQRNKGNFPGRFSGRQFSNSRSEMNVSTLELGDSALYLCASSPRSSGETQYFGPGTRLLVL.

The chain employs TRBV2 and TRBJ2-5, with D possibly matching TRBD2 (5 bases). V was cut by 7 bases and J by 7 bases, with 19 bases left in between. The germline V gene has CDR1 SNHLY and CDR2 FYNNEI. CDR3 size: 14 residues. The CDR3 bases are TGTGCCAGCACCCAGCCGGGAATGGAGGTGACCCAGTACTTC. Protein product: CASTQPGMEVTQYF.

This clone was seen once. The chain recombines TRBV19 with TRBJ1-5; D not certain. The CDR3 is 15 amino acids. V was pared by 5 bases and J by 1 base, with 12 bases between. Germline CDR1 is LNHDA and CDR2 is SQIVND (reference sequence). CDR3 sequence (DNA): TGTGCCAGTAGTCGCGGCGATCCAAGCAATCAGCCCCAGCATTTT. Protein product: CASSRGDPSNQPQHF.

The chain carries TRBV28 and TRBJ2-2; D possibly corresponds to TRBD2 (6 bases). Germline V lookup: CDR1 MDHEN, CDR2 SYDVKM. CDR3 length equals 13 residues. The V end lost 2 bases, the J end lost 6 bases, and 7 bases lay between the germline ends. The CDR3 sequence: CASSLPGAGELFF. DNA of the CDR3: TGTGCCAGCAGTTTACCGGGAGCCGGGGAGCTGTTTTTT.

V and J are TRBV10-3 and TRBJ1-5; possibly TRBD1 for D (5 bases). Deletions cut 5 bases from V and 0 bases from J, with 8 bases between. Germline V gene data show CDR1 as ENHRY and CDR2 as SYGVKD. This CDR3 contains 14 residues. This CDR3 reads CAISPDSSNQPQHF. The CDR3 DNA sequence: TGTGCCATCAGTCCTGACAGTAGCAATCAGCCCCAGCATTTT.

Turning to this clone: Distinct nucleotide sequences in the sample also encode this CDR3. The CDR3 DNA is TGTGCCAGCAGCCTCCGGGGATCTGGAAACACCATATATTTT. The encoded protein is CASSLRGSGNTIYF. The J gene is TRBJ1-3, the V gene TRBV6-5; D remains ambiguous. Per the germline V gene, CDR1 is MNHEY and CDR2 is SVGAGI. CDR3 length: 14 residues. V was shortened by 6 bases and J by 1 base, with 10 bases between the two germline ends.

The gene calls are TRBV21-1 and TRBJ1-2. TRBV21-1 is a documented pseudogene. This CDR3 contains 13 residues. CDR3 in amino acids: CASSNRSNYGYTF. In nucleotides, the CDR3 is TGTGCCAGCAGCAACCGGTCTAACTATGGCTACACCTTC.

The CDR3 DNA reads as TGCGCCAGCAGCTCCAACCCGCCAGATACGCAGTATTTT. Translating gives CASSSNPPDTQYF. This chain uses TRBV5-1 with TRBJ2-3; D not resolved. V was shortened by 3 bases and J by 4 bases, with 9 bases between the two germline ends. The CDR3 is 13 residues long. CDR1 and CDR2 from the germline V gene are SGHRS and YFSETQ.